These 12 T cell receptor beta chains were all obtained from the same sample, sequenced in a study of shared clonotypes between healthy human individuals. The table came from immunoSEQ multiplex PCR; TCRdb's copy has only in-frame clones and leaves some out. This table has about 980,000 clones, approximately 76% appearing once. Sequenced sample: memory CD4+ T cells sorted from blood. Subset here: CD45RA-negative fraction. The receptors shown here come from a man aged 18 to 30 in good health.

The chain has TRBV28 and TRBJ2-1; D gene unclear. V lost 8 bases, J lost 0 bases, and 5 bases lay in between. The CDR3 consists of 12 residues. The V gene's germline CDR1 is MDHEN and CDR2 SYDVKM. The chain's CDR3 is CASGSSYNEQFF. In DNA, the CDR3 is TGTGCCAGCGGCAGCTCCTACAATGAGCAGTTCTTC.

This chain uses TRBV2 with TRBJ2-3; D not certain. In germline, CDR1 is SNHLY, CDR2 FYNNEI. This CDR3 has 14 residues. The V gene lost 5 bases and the J gene lost 1 base, with 10 bases spanning the gap. CDR3 DNA: TGTGCCAGCAGTAACCCACTCCGCACAGATACGCAGTATTTT. It is translated as CASSNPLRTDTQYF.

This clone was seen only once. The chain couples TRBV6-1 to TRBJ2-2; a possible D gene is TRBD1 (5 bases). The CDR3 contains 14 residues. Per the germline V gene, CDR1 is MNHNS and CDR2 is SASEGT. Deletions cut 8 bases from V and 6 bases from J, with 16 bases between. This chain's CDR3 is CASHKIGQSGELFF. The CDR3 DNA reads TGTGCCAGCCATAAAATAGGACAATCCGGGGAGCTGTTTTTT.

As to this clone: In the same sample, other DNA sequences code for this CDR3. The chain uses TRBV5-1 and TRBJ1-5; maybe TRBD1 (5 bases). CDR1 is SGHRS, CDR2 YFSETQ, per germline. The CDR3 extends over 13 amino acids. V gave up 0 bases and J gave up 5 bases, with 6 bases separating them. Written as DNA, the CDR3 is TGCGCCAGCAGCTTGGCGGGGGATCAGCCCCAGCATTTT. It translates to CASSLAGDQPQHF.

This chain joins TRBV29-1 and TRBJ1-2, with a possible D match to TRBD1 (5 bases). The germline CDR1 and CDR2 sequences are SQVTM and ANQGSEA. The V end lost 7 bases, the J end lost 7 bases, and 13 bases lay between the germline ends. The CDR3 loop spans 11 amino acids. The CDR3 sequence is CSAQGITGYTF. In DNA, the CDR3 is TGCAGCGCCCAGGGTATTACTGGCTACACCTTC.

The CDR3 sequence: CSVRTGPYEQYF. CDR3 in DNA: TGCAGTGTAAGGACAGGGCCCTACGAGCAGTACTTC. The chain recombines TRBV29-1 with TRBJ2-7, with TRBD1 identical over 8 bases. The CDR3 extends over 12 amino acids. Germline CDR1 SQVTM, CDR2 ANQGSEA.

The CDR3: CASTRGLGETQYF. DNA of the CDR3: TGTGCCAGCACCAGGGGGCTTGGGGAGACCCAGTACTTC. The chain carries TRBV5-8 and TRBJ2-5; 8 bases are a match to TRBD1. J was trimmed by 5 bases and V by 6 bases; bases with no gene match: 6. Germline V gene lookup returns CDR1 SGHTS and CDR2 YDEGEE. This CDR3 spans 13 amino acids.

This clone was counted at least ten times. The chain employs TRBV2 and TRBJ1-2; TRBD1 aligns across 7 bases. CDR3 length: 15 residues. Trimming removed 7 bases from V and 2 bases from J; junction bases left unmatched: 10. Germline values: CDR1 SNHLY, CDR2 FYNNEI. The CDR3 DNA sequence: TGTGCCAGCAACCGGGACAGCGCCTTAAACTATGGCTACACCTTC. As protein: CASNRDSALNYGYTF. Filled out from reference TRBV2 and TRBJ1-2, the complete variable domain reads EPEVTQTPSHQVTQMGQEVILRCVPISNHLYFYWYRQILGQKVEFLVSFYNNEISEKSEIFDDQFSVERPDGSNFTLKIRSTKLEDSAMYFCASNRDSALNYGYTFGSGTRLTVV.

This clone came up a few times. V is TRBV5-8 and J is TRBJ1-6; D gene ambiguous. CDR1 and CDR2 from the germline V gene are SGHTS and YDEGEE. CDR3 size: 14 residues. Trimming shortened V by 6 bases and J by 3 bases, and 10 bases separated the two germline ends. CDR3 coding DNA: TGTGCCAGCAAACTCCGCCACTATAATTCACCCCTCCACTTT. Translation gives CASKLRHYNSPLHF.

CDR3 region: CASSPIGTVGNEKLFF. The CDR3 nucleotides read TGTGCCAGCTCACCTATTGGGACAGTTGGTAATGAAAAACTGTTTTTT. The chain recombines TRBV18 with TRBJ1-4, with 7 nucleotides matching TRBD1. V lost 3 bases to trimming and J lost 4 bases; unmatched junction nucleotides: 8. Per the germline V gene, CDR1 is KGHSH and CDR2 is LQKENI. The CDR3 contains 16 residues.

The gene calls are TRBV29-1 and TRBJ1-2; D remains ambiguous. There are 12 residues in the CDR3. With 7 bases removed from V and 2 bases from J, the gap between germline ends came to 11 bases. Germline V CDR1 and CDR2: SQVTM, ANQGSEA. The CDR3 sequence is CSDRTGNYGYTF. The CDR3 coding sequence is TGCAGCGATCGGACGGGAAACTATGGCTACACCTTC. Variable domain in full (rest from reference TRBV29-1 and TRBJ1-2): SAVISQKPSRDICQRGTSLTIQCQVDSQVTMMFWYRQQPGQSLTLIATANQGSEATYESGFVIDKFPISRPNLTFSTLTVSNMSPEDSSIYLCSDRTGNYGYTFGSGTRLTVV.

This clone was counted a few times. This sequence joins TRBV30 and TRBJ1-3, with D maybe TRBD1 (6 bases). The germline V gene has CDR1 GTSNPN and CDR2 SVGIG (reference sequence). The V end was cut by 4 bases, the J end by 4 bases, with 14 bases between. This CDR3 has 14 residues. CDR3 DNA sequence: TGTGCCTGGAACCTAGGGGGGACAGGAAACACCATATATTTT. It encodes CAWNLGGTGNTIYF. Based on the CDR3 plus reference TRBV30 and TRBJ1-3, the full variable domain is SQTIHQWPATLVQPVGSPLSLECTVEGTSNPNLYWYRQAAGRGLQLLFYSVGIGQISSEVPQNLSASRPQDRQFILSSKKLLLSDSGFYLCAWNLGGTGNTIYFGEGSWLTVV.